Listed below are T cell receptor beta chains from one sample, sequenced in a study of response to subunit inactivated influenza vaccine. Each CDR3 protein gets one entry after TCRdb re-called the RT-PCR reads with MiXCR. The sample holds hundreds of thousands of distinct CDR3 sequences; around 18% are singletons and the top ten take roughly a tenth. This specimen consisted of PBMCs from blood, obtained more than 4 days after vaccination. The receptors derive from a man aged 50-60 years who received an inactivated influenza vaccine. Both conserved end residues are part of each CDR3. The D gene is left open where the match is weak. Clone size is shown for a subset of rows, as once, few, many or a class of expanded clone.

clone size: few; D gene: TRBD2; V gene: TRBV7-7; J gene: TRBJ2-1; CDR3 protein: CASSSPREGGEQFF; CDR3 DNA: TGTGCCAGCAGCTCCCCGAGGGAGGGCGGTGAGCAGTTCTTC
clone size: -; D gene: TRBD1; V gene: TRBV7-9; J gene: TRBJ1-6; CDR3 protein: CASSFGTGASSPLHF; CDR3 DNA: TGTGCCAGCAGCTTCGGGACAGGGGCGAGTTCACCCCTCCACTTT
clone size: many; D gene: -; V gene: TRBV6-5; J gene: TRBJ2-1; CDR3 protein: CASSYSGGGYNEQFF; CDR3 DNA: TGTGCCAGCAGTTACTCAGGGGGGGGATACAATGAGCAGTTCTTC
clone size: -; D gene: -; V gene: TRBV5-1; J gene: TRBJ1-6; CDR3 protein: CASSPQGFASPLHF; CDR3 DNA: TGCGCCAGCAGCCCCCAGGGGTTCGCTTCACCCCTCCACTTT
clone size: many; D gene: -; V gene: TRBV9; J gene: TRBJ2-7; CDR3 protein: CASSPYGGYEQYF; CDR3 DNA: TGTGCCAGCAGCCCCTATGGGGGATACGAGCAGTACTTC
clone size: few; D gene: -; V gene: TRBV4-2; J gene: TRBJ2-3; CDR3 protein: CASSQEFGTDTQYF; CDR3 DNA: TGTGCCAGCAGCCAAGAATTTGGCACAGATACGCAGTATTTT
clone size: few; D gene: -; V gene: TRBV6-1; J gene: TRBJ1-2; CDR3 protein: CASSEGQGRPIGYTF; CDR3 DNA: TGTGCCAGCAGTGAAGGGCAGGGGCGACCAATTGGCTACACCTTC
clone size: few; D gene: TRBD2; V gene: TRBV29-1; J gene: TRBJ2-5; CDR3 protein: CSVSRRYVSGGQETQYF; CDR3 DNA: TGCAGCGTTTCGCGGAGATATGTTAGCGGGGGACAAGAGACCCAGTACTTC
clone size: few; D gene: -; V gene: TRBV7-8; J gene: TRBJ2-7; CDR3 protein: CASSREGFDYEQYF; CDR3 DNA: TGTGCCAGCAGCCGAGAGGGATTCGACTACGAGCAGTACTTC
clone size: few; D gene: -; V gene: TRBV20-1; J gene: TRBJ2-3; CDR3 protein: CSASEQGGLYTQYF; CDR3 DNA: TGCAGTGCTAGTGAGCAAGGGGGGTTGTATACGCAGTATTTT
clone size: -; D gene: -; V gene: TRBV29-1; J gene: TRBJ1-1; CDR3 protein: CSVGLRVGSTEAFF; CDR3 DNA: TGCAGCGTTGGGCTCAGGGTGGGGAGCACTGAAGCTTTCTTT
clone size: few; D gene: -; V gene: TRBV6-1; J gene: TRBJ2-4; CDR3 protein: CASAPGHTLNIQYF; CDR3 DNA: TGTGCCAGCGCCCCGGGACATACCTTAAACATTCAGTACTTC
clone size: -; D gene: TRBD2; V gene: TRBV12-3/TRBV12-4; J gene: TRBJ2-3; CDR3 protein: CASRRTSGGATDTQYF; CDR3 DNA: TGTGCCAGCAGACGGACTAGCGGGGGGGCTACAGATACGCAGTATTTT
clone size: few; D gene: TRBD1; V gene: TRBV12-3/TRBV12-4; J gene: TRBJ1-5; CDR3 protein: CASSPDRGDQPQHF; CDR3 DNA: TGTGCCAGCAGTCCAGACAGGGGTGATCAGCCCCAGCATTTT
clone size: many; D gene: -; V gene: TRBV20-1; J gene: TRBJ1-1; CDR3 protein: CSARVSAGNTEAFF; CDR3 DNA: TGCAGTGCTAGAGTGTCAGCCGGGAACACTGAAGCTTTCTTT
clone size: few; D gene: TRBD1; V gene: TRBV7-2; J gene: TRBJ1-2; CDR3 protein: CASSTGQGGSGYTF; CDR3 DNA: TGTGCCAGCAGCACAGGACAGGGAGGAAGTGGCTACACCTTC
clone size: few; D gene: -; V gene: TRBV3-1; J gene: TRBJ2-5; CDR3 protein: CASSQDFTTQETQYF; CDR3 DNA: TGTGCCAGCAGCCAAGATTTCACAACCCAAGAGACCCAGTACTTC
clone size: -; D gene: -; V gene: TRBV4-1; J gene: TRBJ2-1; CDR3 protein: CASGGPHRNEQFF; CDR3 DNA: TGCGCCAGCGGGGGACCCCACAGAAATGAGCAGTTCTTC
clone size: many; D gene: -; V gene: TRBV28; J gene: TRBJ2-3; CDR3 protein: CASSFRSPDTQYF; CDR3 DNA: TGTGCCAGCAGTTTTCGTAGCCCCGATACGCAGTATTTT
clone size: -; D gene: -; V gene: TRBV6-2/TRBV6-3; J gene: TRBJ2-7; CDR3 protein: CASRPDHPPSEQYF; CDR3 DNA: TGTGCCAGCAGACCAGACCATCCCCCTAGCGAGCAGTACTTC
clone size: many; D gene: -; V gene: TRBV12-3/TRBV12-4; J gene: TRBJ2-3; CDR3 protein: CASSFSEPDTQYF; CDR3 DNA: TGTGCCAGCAGTTTTTCGGAGCCAGATACGCAGTATTTT
clone size: -; D gene: TRBD2; V gene: TRBV4-2; J gene: TRBJ2-1; CDR3 protein: CASSQPSGATYNEQFF; CDR3 DNA: TGTGCCAGCAGCCAACCTAGCGGGGCTACCTACAATGAGCAGTTCTTC
clone size: -; D gene: TRBD2; V gene: TRBV20-1; J gene: TRBJ2-1; CDR3 protein: CSEAKASGGYNEQFF; CDR3 DNA: TGCAGTGAGGCGAAGGCTAGCGGGGGCTACAATGAGCAGTTCTTC
clone size: few; D gene: -; V gene: TRBV6-1; J gene: TRBJ2-1; CDR3 protein: CASSSLGINEQFF; CDR3 DNA: TGTGCCAGCAGCTCCCTAGGGATCAATGAGCAGTTCTTC
clone size: few; D gene: TRBD2; V gene: TRBV20-1; J gene: TRBJ2-1; CDR3 protein: CSARGRGEGNEQFF; CDR3 DNA: TGCAGTGCTAGGGGACGGGGGGAAGGAAATGAGCAGTTCTTC
clone size: -; D gene: -; V gene: TRBV20-1; J gene: TRBJ2-5; CDR3 protein: CSARQQETQYF; CDR3 DNA: TGCAGTGCTAGACAGCAAGAGACCCAGTACTTC